The following is a T cell receptor beta chain sequence with its context. This clone was picked up one time. There is no known antigen for this receptor. No much larger clone is present one base from it, and per-base qualities are unavailable. Whole blood was collected in K2EDTA tubes by collaborating institutions according to the institutions' own protocols. For TCRbeta analysis, collaborator samples were shipped as frozen whole blood, as isolated PBMCs, or as DNA extracted from either sample type. This entry belongs to a study of blood T cell repertoires in COVID-19 (dated by TCRdb to the early 2020s). At the level of the whole study: Samples covering the acute and convalescent phases of COVID-19 were provided by collaborators in the United States, Italy and Spain. Deeply sampled blood TCRbeta repertoires from subjects exposed to, actively infected with, or recovered from COVID-19 were included in the dataset. The prospective study material was composed of cDNA or gDNA derived from T cells, B-cell-depleted T cells, or PBMCs. The sample metadata nearly always contained a de-identified subject ID, COVID-19 status, age in years and sex. Where available, HLA class I and class II types were obtained from metadata supplied by the sample provider rather than from assay-based typing. The samples were drawn from two sources: the first 160 participants of the ongoing ImmuneRACE study, and approximately 1,300 subjects contributed by 6 global collaborators. A freely available public database, intended as a resource for researchers studying the immune response to SARS-CoV-2, is where the repertoires were released. What the research found in general, with its limitations: The amount of clinical and demographic metadata varied by source and participant and was provided uncurated.

Reading from cysteine to phenylalanine, the CDR3 counts 17 amino acids. Only the CDR3 DNA is retained, 51 bases long and in frame from the first base. V is shortened by 5 bases, J by 7 bases, and the region joining them spans 23 bases. The CDR1 and CDR2 encoded by the germline V gene are SGHTA and FQGNSA. TCRbeta CDR3 regions were amplified from genomic DNA using the immunoSEQ Assay, a bias-controlled multiplex PCR. In the source study's methods: The number of nucleated cells in each sample was estimated from the amplification of reference gene primers within the assay. To quantify the absolute abundance of each unique TCRbeta CDR3 rearrangement, sequence reads were collapsed and filtered. For each sample, productive Simpson clonality was calculated by taking the square root of Simpson's diversity index across productive rearrangements. This immuneACCESS table, as held by TCRdb, lists in-frame sequences with V and J called but not all clones. Of the missing ones, under half trace to an unresolved V gene in checked studies; the others have no known cause. V, J and clone size are taken as reported in that table, and D and trimming were inferred from the DNA itself. The sample table holds some 150,000 clones, of which around nine tenths were seen once. Of the sample, around 1.5% falls within the top ten clones.

The specimen was peripheral blood. In this chain, TRBV7-2 is recombined with TRBJ1-4, with the D gene not confidently named. The sequence derives from a human donor in a cohort sampled during active COVID-19. The DNA sequence is given as TGTGCCAGCAGCCCCCGGGTCATTCCTGGAGGCGGTGAAAAACTGTTTTTT. This yields the protein CASSPRVIPGGGEKLFF.